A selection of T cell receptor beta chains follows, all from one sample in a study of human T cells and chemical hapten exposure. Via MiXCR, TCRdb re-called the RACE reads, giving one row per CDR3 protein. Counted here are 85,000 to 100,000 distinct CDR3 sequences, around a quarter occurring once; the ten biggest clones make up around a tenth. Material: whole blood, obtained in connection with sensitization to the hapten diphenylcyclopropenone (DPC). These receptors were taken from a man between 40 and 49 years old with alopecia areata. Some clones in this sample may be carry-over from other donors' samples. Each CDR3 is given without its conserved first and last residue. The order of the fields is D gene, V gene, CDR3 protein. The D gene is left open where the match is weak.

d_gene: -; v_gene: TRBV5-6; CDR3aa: ASRGWTKAKNIQY
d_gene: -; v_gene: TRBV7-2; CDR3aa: ASSLARAEPQH
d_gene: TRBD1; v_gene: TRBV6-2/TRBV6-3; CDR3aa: ASSGGYRDRAYEQY
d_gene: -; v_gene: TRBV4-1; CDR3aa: ASNKELGGRPETQY
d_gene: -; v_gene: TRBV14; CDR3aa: ASSQEGH
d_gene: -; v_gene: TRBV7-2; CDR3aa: ASSLYTNTEAF
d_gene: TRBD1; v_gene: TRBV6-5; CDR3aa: ASSPTGFPSSYNEQF
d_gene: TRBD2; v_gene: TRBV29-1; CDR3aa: SVVWTSGRRETQY
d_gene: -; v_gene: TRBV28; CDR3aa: ASSPPEDYGNTIY
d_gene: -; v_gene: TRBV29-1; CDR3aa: SVRDGGELF
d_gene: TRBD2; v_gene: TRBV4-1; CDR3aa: ASSPQTPLAGGSYNEQF
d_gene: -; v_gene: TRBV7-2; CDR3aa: ASSLSGLIYNEQF
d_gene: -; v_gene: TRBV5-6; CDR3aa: ASSYGGQEAF